This T cell receptor (beta chain) appears in the sequencing data of a study of T-cell memory formation after mild COVID-19. Across the study: Across donors, TCR clusters were largely donor specific.

Germline trimming cut 4 bases from V and 6 bases from J; bases unmatched to any gene: 10. Germline V lookup: CDR1 SGDLS, CDR2 YYNGEE. The CDR3 has 15 amino acids. TCRdb fed the 5' RACE reads into MiXCR, producing one record per CDR3 protein. The sample lists 250,000 to 300,000 distinct CDR3 sequences, around 15% seen once, with approximately 23% in the top ten. The J gene is TRBJ2-1, the V gene TRBV9, with 7 bases fitting TRBD2. The receptor comes from a young man who had mild COVID-19 (a few samples of this study predate the infection). Cell type and time point are not known. The sequencing input was PBMCs or a T cell subset sorted from them (not recorded which). CDR3 DNA: TGTGCCAGCAGCTCACCCGGGGGGACGGGCAATGAGCAGTTCTTC. It yields the protein CASSSPGGTGNEQFF.